These T cell receptor beta chains were read from a single sample in a study of metastatic and nonmetastatic thyroid tumors. MiXCR was used by TCRdb to re-call the PCR reads. The data contain over 35,000 clones, about 15% of them seen just once; the ten biggest clones take up 9.9%. Sequencing was carried out using tumor tissue. Receptor source: a female donor with papillary thyroid cancer or a benign thyroid nodule (not recorded which). Some clones in this sample may be carry-over from other donors' samples. The CDR3 runs from the conserved cysteine through the conserved F or W. A D gene is named only where the DNA matches it firmly. Some rows mark clone size as missing; the rest say once, few, many or name a class of expanded clone.

J: TRBJ1-2; size: NA; V: TRBV6-1; D: NA; CDR3: CASRTTGGFGGYDF; DNA: TGTGCCAGCAGGACGACAGGAGGGTTTGGGGGCTACGACTTC
J: TRBJ2-3; size: many; V: TRBV29-1; D: TRBD2; CDR3: CSVEEGLVTNTQYF; DNA: TGCAGCGTTGAAGAGGGACTAGTGACAAACACGCAGTATTTT
J: TRBJ1-4; size: few; V: TRBV27; D: NA; CDR3: CASSITLRGWGREKLFF; DNA: TGTGCCAGCAGTATAACCCTAAGGGGTTGGGGGCGCGAAAAACTGTTTTTT
J: TRBJ2-1; size: few; V: TRBV28; D: NA; CDR3: CASSLPPFDSGVDEQFF; DNA: TGTGCCAGCAGTCTCCCGCCGTTTGACAGTGGGGTCGATGAGCAGTTCTTC
J: TRBJ1-2; size: many; V: TRBV15; D: NA; CDR3: CATSRDRGTPVQGGYTF; DNA: TGTGCCACCAGCAGAGATCGAGGGACGCCGGTCCAGGGTGGCTACACCTTC
J: TRBJ1-5; size: NA; V: TRBV20-1; D: TRBD1; CDR3: CSASPGQGPQHF; DNA: TGCAGTGCTTCCCCGGGACAGGGGCCCCAGCATTTT
J: TRBJ1-5; size: many; V: TRBV18; D: NA; CDR3: CASSPGVITVNQPQHF; DNA: TGTGCCAGCTCACCTGGGGTTATAACAGTGAATCAGCCCCAGCATTTT
J: TRBJ2-7; size: many; V: TRBV5-4; D: TRBD2; CDR3: CASSSKAGGNYEQYF; DNA: TGTGCCAGCAGCTCCAAGGCGGGAGGAAACTACGAGCAGTACTTC
J: TRBJ2-2; size: NA; V: TRBV11-1; D: NA; CDR3: CASSPEGGVSAVELFF; DNA: TGTGCCAGCAGCCCCGAAGGCGGGGTATCTGCCGTGGAGCTGTTTTTT
J: TRBJ2-5; size: many; V: TRBV7-9; D: TRBD1; CDR3: CASSPRQGGRETQYF; DNA: TGTGCCAGCAGCCCGAGACAGGGTGGGCGAGAGACCCAGTACTTC
J: TRBJ2-5; size: many; V: TRBV20-1; D: TRBD1; CDR3: CSATPTGRETQYF; DNA: TGCAGTGCTACGCCGACAGGGCGGGAGACCCAGTACTTC
J: TRBJ1-1; size: many; V: TRBV28; D: NA; CDR3: CASSFRPSRGAFF; DNA: TGTGCCAGCAGTTTTCGTCCCTCGCGGGGAGCTTTCTTT
J: TRBJ1-3; size: many; V: TRBV29-1; D: TRBD1; CDR3: CSVEAGGGNTIYF; DNA: TGCAGCGTTGAAGCAGGGGGCGGAAACACCATATATTTT
J: TRBJ1-1; size: many; V: TRBV11-3; D: NA; CDR3: CASSKHANTEAFF; DNA: TGTGCCAGCAGCAAACACGCAAACACTGAAGCTTTCTTT
J: TRBJ1-5; size: NA; V: TRBV4-1; D: TRBD1; CDR3: CASSQDRQGWQPQHF; DNA: TGCGCCAGCAGCCAAGATCGACAGGGTTGGCAGCCCCAGCATTTT
J: TRBJ2-3; size: many; V: TRBV28; D: NA; CDR3: CASSFVLSGRTTDTQYF; DNA: TGTGCCAGCAGTTTTGTCCTGTCAGGCAGGACCACAGATACGCAGTATTTT
J: TRBJ2-1; size: many; V: TRBV19; D: NA; CDR3: CASRAMSAVYNEQFF; DNA: TGTGCCAGTAGAGCTATGTCAGCAGTCTACAATGAGCAGTTCTTC
J: TRBJ1-1; size: many; V: TRBV29-1; D: NA; CDR3: CSVERGEAFF; DNA: TGCAGCGTTGAAAGGGGTGAAGCTTTCTTT
J: TRBJ2-7; size: medium-sized; V: TRBV20-1; D: NA; CDR3: CSATRDIRPYEQYF; DNA: TGCAGTGCTACCCGGGACATACGACCCTACGAGCAGTACTTC
J: TRBJ2-7; size: medium-sized; V: TRBV7-9; D: NA; CDR3: CASSVAGEQYF; DNA: TGTGCCAGCAGCGTGGCGGGGGAGCAGTACTTC
J: TRBJ2-1; size: many; V: TRBV19; D: TRBD2; CDR3: CASSIVRLAVEQFF; DNA: TGTGCCAGTAGTATAGTGCGGCTAGCGGTGGAGCAGTTCTTC